The 22 T cell receptor beta chains below come from one sample, sequenced in a study of CD8+ T cells in alopecia areata. Once RNA had been extracted, it was reverse transcribed into cDNA to act as the sequencing template. Assay: immunoSEQ multiplex PCR; the TCRdb copy retains only in-frame clones and omits some. The sample lists more than 95,000 clones; 55% were seen once. The sequenced sample consisted of CD4+ T cells sorted from blood. The source of these receptors is a human donor in good health.

This sequence joins TRBV4-1 and TRBJ1-6; TRBD1 agrees at 8 bases. The CDR3 is 16 residues long. Trimming took 1 base from V and 8 from J; bases not matched to a gene: 7. Germline V gene sequence: CDR1 MGHRA, CDR2 YSYEKL. This CDR3 is CASSQVPGQAHSPLHF. For the CDR3, the DNA is TGCGCCAGCAGCCAAGTGCCGGGACAGGCCCATTCACCCCTCCACTTT.

This chain connects TRBV4-2 to TRBJ2-7; the match to TRBD1 covers 9 bases. Per germline, CDR1 LGHNA and CDR2 YNFKEQ. The CDR3 is 15 residues long. Trimming cost V 2 bases and J 4 bases; bases outside gene matches: 6. DNA for the CDR3: TGTGCCAGCAGCCAACAGGACAGGGGAGAGTACGAGCAGTACTTC. The encoded protein is CASSQQDRGEYEQYF.

The V and J genes are TRBV6-6 and TRBJ1-2, with 8 bases matching TRBD1. This CDR3 comprises 12 residues. The germline V gene encodes CDR1 MNHNY and CDR2 SVGAGI (reference sequence). The V and J ends lost 7 bases and 4 bases, in that order; junction bases with no gene match: 2. CDR3: CASTGGAYGYTF. The CDR3 nucleotides read TGTGCCAGCACAGGGGGCGCCTATGGCTACACCTTC.

This chain joins TRBV7-9 and TRBJ2-2, with D tentatively TRBD1 or TRBD2 (5 bases each). The CDR3 runs to 16 residues. The V gene's germline CDR1 is SEHNR and CDR2 FQNEAQ (reference sequence). Trimming left V 3 bases short and J 0 bases short, with 11 bases between. The CDR3 sequence is CASSLRDGANTGELFF. As DNA, the CDR3 is TGTGCCAGCAGCTTGAGGGACGGGGCGAACACCGGGGAGCTGTTTTTT.

There are a few counts of this clone. The chain recombines TRBV6-5 with TRBJ1-5, with D unclear. Deletions cut 6 bases from V and 0 bases from J, with 9 bases between. Germline V gives CDR1 MNHEY, CDR2 SVGAGI. This CDR3 has 14 residues. This CDR3 reads CASSERDSNQPQHF. CDR3 bases: TGTGCCAGCAGCGAAAGGGATAGCAATCAGCCCCAGCATTTT.

This clone was seen a handful of times. J is TRBJ2-2 and V is TRBV29-1; 9 nucleotides align to TRBD1. After removal of 8 bases from V and 1 base from J, the junction contained 17 bases not matched to a gene. The CDR3 runs 18 residues. Germline CDR1 is SQVTM and CDR2 is ANQGSEA. In nucleotides, the CDR3 is TGCAGCCCACTGGGTGGGACAGGGAATATTATGAACACCGGGGAGCTGTTTTTT. This gives the protein CSPLGGTGNIMNTGELFF.

Ten or more counts support this clone. The junction departs from the called germline gene at one end, perhaps through a read error. J is TRBJ2-1 and V is TRBV30, with 9 bases aligning to TRBD2. The CDR3 covers 14 residues. CDR1 and CDR2 from the germline V gene are GTSNPN and SVGIG (reference sequence). CDR3 DNA: TGTGCCTGGGCCCGGCGGGGGGGGTACAGTGAGCAGTTCTTC. Translated: CAWARRGGYSEQFF.

This chain connects TRBV10-3 to TRBJ1-2; tentatively, D is TRBD1 (5 bases). Germline V gene lookup returns CDR1 ENHRY and CDR2 SYGVKD. Trimming left V 6 bases short and J 4 bases short, with 12 bases between. The CDR3 has 13 residues. The DNA of the CDR3 is TGTGCCATCAGAGGGGCAGGGCTCTATGGCTACACCTTC. Translated, it gives CAIRGAGLYGYTF.

This chain joins TRBV4-2 and TRBJ2-7, with 9 bases fitting TRBD2. The CDR3 is made up of 17 amino acids. The ends lost 3 bases at V and 5 bases at J; junction bases unmatched: 14. Germline CDR1 LGHNA, CDR2 YNFKEQ. CDR3 DNA: TGTGCCAGCAGCCAGGGACTAGGAGGAAGCGGGGGGAACGAGCAGTACTTC. Amino acid sequence: CASSQGLGGSGGNEQYF.

V and J are TRBV6-5 and TRBJ2-3; D might be TRBD2 (5 bases). The CDR3 is 14 amino acids. Germline lookup yields CDR1 MNHEY and CDR2 SVGAGI. V was clipped by 0 bases and J by 5 bases, with 9 bases between them. CDR3 protein: CASSYSMAGDTQYF. CDR3 in DNA: TGTGCCAGCAGTTACTCGATGGCGGGAGATACGCAGTATTTT.

The V call is TRBV9, the J call TRBJ1-3; D gene unclear. The germline V gene encodes CDR1 SGDLS and CDR2 YYNGEE. Trimming removed 4 bases from V and 0 bases from J, with 11 bases in between. This CDR3 is 15 amino acids long. In nucleotides, the CDR3 is TGTGCCAGCAGCTCCCAGGTAACCTCTGGAAACACCATATATTTT. Residues: CASSSQVTSGNTIYF.

The chain combines TRBV5-6 with TRBJ2-5; tentatively, D is TRBD1 or TRBD2 (5 bases each). The CDR3 has 15 amino acids. Germline CDR1 SGHDT, CDR2 YYEEEE. Trimming took 4 bases from V and 1 from J, leaving 14 bases between them. The CDR3 is CASSRPGRFQETQYF. The CDR3 coding sequence is TGTGCCAGCAGCCGGCCGGGACGGTTCCAAGAGACCCAGTACTTC. The entire variable domain, with the rest obtained from reference TRBV5-6 and TRBJ2-5, is as follows: DAGVTQSPTHLIKTRGQQVTLRCSPKSGHDTVSWYQQALGQGPQFIFQYYEEEERQRGNFPDRFSGHQFPNYSSELNVNALLLGDSALYLCASSRPGRFQETQYFGPGTRLLVL.

This rearrangement joins TRBV14 to TRBJ2-1, with 9 bases identical to TRBD1. The germline gives CDR1 SGHDN, CDR2 FVKESK. This CDR3 contains 16 residues. Trimming at V came to 4 bases and at J to 4 bases, leaving 8 bases not matched to a gene. The CDR3, as DNA: TGTGCCAGCAGCCGGAGGGACAGGGTAGGATACAATGAGCAGTTCTTC. Protein: CASSRRDRVGYNEQFF.

This clone turned up a few times. The chain recombines TRBV2 with TRBJ2-3, with D perhaps assigned TRBD1 or TRBD2 (5 bases each). The length of the CDR3 is 15 residues. Germline values: CDR1 SNHLY, CDR2 FYNNEI. Trimming left V 10 bases short and J 0 bases short, with 17 bases between. CDR3 bases: TGTGCCACACCCGTCGGGGCAGCTAGCACAGATACGCAGTATTTT. It translates to CATPVGAASTDTQYF.

The CDR3 sequence is CASSPLRTRDSLLPTQYF. For the CDR3, the DNA is TGTGCCAGCTCACCACTCCGAACCCGGGACAGCCTTCTCCCGACGCAGTATTTT. This chain uses TRBV18 with TRBJ2-3, with 7 nucleotides matching TRBD1. V lost 1 base, J lost 9 bases, and 19 bases stayed unmatched. CDR1 and CDR2 (germline): KGHSH, LQKENI. The CDR3 sequence is 18 residues long.

This sequence joins TRBV6-5 and TRBJ1-2, with D hard to call. The germline V gene encodes CDR1 MNHEY and CDR2 SVGAGI. V was pared by 0 bases and J by 2 bases, with 13 bases between. The CDR3 loop spans 16 amino acids. The CDR3 DNA follows: TGTGCCAGCAGTTACTCCGCGGGCGGAGGGAACTATGGCTACACCTTC. This encodes CASSYSAGGGNYGYTF.

This clone came up a few times. The genes are TRBV29-1 and TRBJ2-1; D is perhaps TRBD2 (6 bases). The CDR3 totals 13 residues. Germline V lookup: CDR1 SQVTM, CDR2 ANQGSEA. V lost 7 bases to trimming and J lost 9 bases, with 19 bases between them. In DNA form, the CDR3 reads TGCAGCGCTAGAAGAGGGACTTGGTTTGAGCAGTTCTTC. It specifies CSARRGTWFEQFF.

J is TRBJ2-3 and V is TRBV5-1, with a tentative D call TRBD2 (7 bases). Germline V lookup: CDR1 SGHRS, CDR2 YFSETQ. Trimming left V 3 bases short and J 3 bases short, with 17 bases between. CDR3 length: 16 amino acids. Here the CDR3 DNA reads TGCGCCAGCAGCTCAACCGTGAGGGGGGGTACAGATACGCAGTATTTT. This sequence encodes CASSSTVRGGTDTQYF.

This sequence joins TRBV30 and TRBJ1-1; D not certain. The CDR3 runs 13 residues. Germline-derived CDR1 and CDR2 are GTSNPN and SVGIG (reference sequence). V was cut by 4 bases and J by 0 bases, with 9 bases left in between. CDR3 amino acids: CAWKQRMNTEAFF. The CDR3 nucleotides are TGTGCCTGGAAGCAGAGAATGAACACTGAAGCTTTCTTT.

This clone came up a few times. DNA for the CDR3: TGCAGCGTCAGAACAGGGAACTCCTACGAGCAGTACTTC. Its translation is CSVRTGNSYEQYF. The chain combines TRBV29-1 with TRBJ2-7; tentatively, D is TRBD1 (6 bases). This CDR3 has 13 amino acids. V was cut by 6 bases and J by 0 bases, with 12 bases left in between. CDR1 and CDR2 from the germline V gene are SQVTM and ANQGSEA.

This clone has a handful of counts. The CDR3 is CSSGGPSTDTQYF. CDR3 DNA: TGCAGCTCCGGGGGGCCTAGCACAGATACGCAGTATTTT. The chain has TRBV29-1 and TRBJ2-3; weak D call: TRBD2 (7 bases). The germline gives CDR1 SQVTM, CDR2 ANQGSEA. The V end lost 8 bases, the J end lost 0 bases, and 12 bases lay between the germline ends. The CDR3 consists of 13 residues.

This clone was found a few times. This rearrangement joins TRBV1 to TRBJ2-1; the tabulated D call, TRBD1, remains unverified against the DNA. TRBV1 is assigned pseudogene status. The CDR3 contains 17 residues. The CDR3 DNA sequence: TGCACCAGCAGCCAAGATTCTGACAGGGTATTCTACAATGAGCAGTTCTTC. Its protein product is CTSSQDSDRVFYNEQFF.